This T cell receptor (beta chain) was recovered during a study of blood T cells in healthy people across ages. Study-level points and caveats: Changes seen in expanded clonotypes were possibly confounded by donor CMV status left unknown. While age rose, TCR beta diversity per million T cells dropped in a roughly linear way.

Then a second PCR, running roughly 6 to 12 cycles, was carried out with a sample-barcoded 5' primer and a J-beta primer mix. Each CDR3 protein is one row after TCRdb ran MiXCR on the 5' RACE reads. Of 800,000 or so distinct CDR3 sequences listed, around 62% were seen once; the top ten hold roughly 26%. CDR1 DFQATT and CDR2 SNEGSKA come from the germline V gene (reference sequence). This CDR3 has 13 amino acids. In regard to this clonotype: Antigen unknown. Sequence at one end of the junction differs from germline and may be a read error.

Russia was home to the donors, healthy Caucasian individuals aged about 6 to 90. Total RNA was extracted at no less than 5 micrograms per sample. Sequencing input: blood. The chain employs TRBV20-1 and TRBJ2-5; D possibly corresponds to TRBD1 (6 bases). The sequence came from a man aged 30 to 45 in good health. As DNA, the CDR3 is TGCAGTGCTAGAGATCCAGGGGCAGAGGCCCAGTACTTC. Translated, it gives CSARDPGAEAQYF.